The 29 T cell receptor beta chains reported below all come from one sample, sequenced in a study of blood T cell repertoires in COVID-19. Profiled with immunoSEQ multiplex PCR; TCRdb holds only in-frame clones, not every one. The repertoire consists of around 300,000 clones, with 87% occurring once and the leading ten covering roughly 6.2%. Sequenced material: PBMCs or T cells enriched from blood (not recorded which). The origin of the receptors is a middle-aged woman who had recovered from COVID-19.

The rearrangement links TRBV6-5 to TRBJ1-2; perhaps TRBD1 as D (6 bases). The CDR3 runs to 14 residues. Germline V lookup: CDR1 MNHEY, CDR2 SVGAGI. The germline V and J ends were trimmed by 2 bases and 4 bases, with 11 bases remaining between them. The CDR3 nucleotides read TGTGCCAGCAGTTACGGGGGACAAACCTATGGCTACACCTTC. Translation gives CASSYGGQTYGYTF.

In this sample, this clone turned up once. This rearrangement joins TRBV5-1 to TRBJ1-2, with 7 bases that match TRBD1. Germline CDR1 reads SGHRS; CDR2 reads YFSETQ. V lost 0 bases, J lost 4 bases, and 3 bases stayed unmatched. CDR3 length: 14 amino acids. CDR3 bases: TGCGCCAGCAGCTTGGACAGGGGTACCTATGGCTACACCTTC. Its translation: CASSLDRGTYGYTF.

This clone came up a few times. The chain uses TRBV28 and TRBJ1-4; D uncertain. The CDR3 is 14 amino acids. V lost 2 bases, J lost 8 bases, and 12 bases lay in between. CDR1 and CDR2 (germline): MDHEN, SYDVKM. The CDR3 loop is CASSLVGLSEKLFF. Here the CDR3 DNA reads TGTGCCAGCAGTTTAGTCGGGTTATCGGAAAAACTGTTTTTT.

The chain uses TRBV19 and TRBJ1-5, with TRBD1 as a possible D gene (5 bases). The CDR3 consists of 12 residues. V was clipped by 9 bases and J by 7 bases, with 13 bases between them. Germline CDR1 is LNHDA and CDR2 is SQIVND (reference sequence). Written as DNA, the CDR3 is TGTGCCAGCCAGGGTTTCGGGCAGCCCCAGCATTTT. Translated, it gives CASQGFGQPQHF.

V and J are TRBV5-1 and TRBJ2-5; TRBD2 matches 11 bases. Germline lookup yields CDR1 SGHRS and CDR2 YFSETQ. The V gene end was trimmed by 1 base and the J gene end by 5 bases; junction bases not matched to a gene: 10. There are 17 residues in the CDR3. This CDR3 reads CASSLRALAGGPETQYF. Written as DNA, the CDR3 is TGCGCCAGCAGCTTGAGGGCCCTAGCGGGAGGTCCGGAGACCCAGTACTTC.

The chain joins TRBV4-2 to TRBJ1-3; D not certain. CDR1 and CDR2 (germline): LGHNA, YNFKEQ. Trimming shortened V by 3 bases and J by 0 bases, and 12 bases separated the two germline ends. This CDR3 region has 16 residues. Written as DNA, the CDR3 is TGTGCCAGCAGCCATCCCATCCTAAGCTCTGGAAACACCATATATTTT. Protein sequence: CASSHPILSSGNTIYF.

The rearrangement links TRBV4-3 to TRBJ2-7, with TRBD1 identical over 8 bases. Germline lookup yields CDR1 LGHNA and CDR2 YSLEER. The CDR3 runs 15 residues. The J segment lost 3 bases and the V segment lost 0 bases, leaving 4 bases of the junction unmatched. CDR3 nucleotides: TGCGCCAGCAGCCAAGATCCGGACAGGGTCTACGAGCAGTACTTC. Encoded protein: CASSQDPDRVYEQYF.

In DNA, the CDR3 is TGTGCCAGCTCACTTCCGGGACAGGGAGGTTACGAGCAGTACTTC. Protein sequence: CASSLPGQGGYEQYF. The chain links TRBV18 to TRBJ2-7, with 9 positions matching TRBD1. This CDR3 is built from 15 residues. CDR1 KGHSH and CDR2 LQKENI come from the germline V gene. V shed 4 bases, J shed 4 bases, and the junction held 8 bases outside the gene matches. The whole variable domain, remainder taken from reference TRBV18 and TRBJ2-7, is NAGVMQNPRHLVRRRGQEARLRCSPMKGHSHVYWYRQLPEEGLKFMVYLQKENIIDESGMPKERFSAEFPKEGPSILRIQQVVRGDSAAYFCASSLPGQGGYEQYFGPGTRLTVT.

The chain recombines TRBV5-1 with TRBJ1-2, with D perhaps matching TRBD1 (5 bases). Germline CDR1 reads SGHRS; CDR2 reads YFSETQ. Trimming took off 1 base at V and 8 bases at J, with 9 bases between the two ends. This CDR3 has 12 residues. CDR3 region: CASSLQGGGYTF. DNA for the CDR3: TGCGCCAGCAGCTTGCAGGGTGGGGGCTACACCTTC.

The V call is TRBV12-3 or TRBV12-4, the J call TRBJ2-3, with 13 bases that match TRBD2. CDR3 size: 12 residues. The junction had 5 bases not matched to a gene; V was cut back by 6 bases and J by 14 bases. CDR3 nucleotides: TGTGCCAGCAGCCCACTAGCGGGAGGGCGGTATTTT. This gives the protein CASSPLAGGRYF.

The chain links TRBV30 to TRBJ2-7; 12 bases map to TRBD1. This CDR3 contains 15 residues. Germline V lookup: CDR1 GTSNPN, CDR2 SVGIG (reference sequence). The junction had 14 bases not matched to a gene; V was cut back by 2 bases and J by 12 bases. CDR3 residues: CAWSLPGTGGYEAYF. The CDR3 bases are TGTGCCTGGAGTTTACCCGGGACAGGGGGCTACGAGGCGTACTTC.

The rearrangement joins TRBV5-1 to TRBJ1-2; D gene unclear. The V end was cut by 4 bases, the J end by 6 bases, with 7 bases between. Per the germline V gene, CDR1 is SGHRS and CDR2 is YFSETQ. CDR3 length: 11 amino acids. The CDR3 reads CASSGRDGYTF. Written as DNA, the CDR3 is TGCGCCAGCAGCGGCCGGGATGGCTACACCTTC.

The chain is built from TRBV30 and TRBJ2-2; 8 positions agree with TRBD1. J gave up 6 bases and V 1 base, and 4 bases lay outside the gene matches. This CDR3 is built from 14 residues. Germline values: CDR1 GTSNPN, CDR2 SVGIG (reference sequence). For the CDR3, the DNA is TGTGCCTGGAGTGCGGACAGGGCGGCCGGGGAGCTGTTTTTT. It translates to CAWSADRAAGELFF.

The V call is TRBV18, the J call TRBJ2-2; 8 positions match TRBD1. V shed 3 bases, J shed 5 bases, and the junction held 5 bases outside the gene matches. Germline CDR1 is KGHSH and CDR2 is LQKENI. CDR3 length: 15 residues. In DNA, the CDR3 is TGTGCCAGCTCACCTACCGGACAGGGAACCGGGGAGCTGTTTTTT. Protein product: CASSPTGQGTGELFF. Using reference TRBV18 and TRBJ2-2 for the parts outside the CDR3, the full variable domain is NAGVMQNPRHLVRRRGQEARLRCSPMKGHSHVYWYRQLPEEGLKFMVYLQKENIIDESGMPKERFSAEFPKEGPSILRIQQVVRGDSAAYFCASSPTGQGTGELFFGEGSRLTVL.

V usage is TRBV12-3 or TRBV12-4 and J usage is TRBJ1-5; D gene ambiguous. The CDR3 has 11 residues. V lost 4 bases to trimming and J lost 6 bases, with 4 bases between them. The CDR3: CASSSGQPQHF. The CDR3 DNA follows: TGTGCCAGCAGTTCCGGTCAGCCCCAGCATTTT.

This rearrangement joins TRBV9 to TRBJ1-2; 10 nucleotides match TRBD1. Germline CDR1 SGDLS, CDR2 YYNGEE. This CDR3 comprises 14 residues. V gave up 4 bases and J gave up 5 bases; unmatched junction bases: 5. The CDR3 reads CASSTRGQGYGYTF. The CDR3 DNA reads TGTGCCAGCAGCACCCGGGGACAGGGGTATGGCTACACCTTC.

The rearrangement joins TRBV19 to TRBJ1-4, with 7 bases identical to TRBD1. The ends lost 4 bases at V and 3 bases at J; junction bases unmatched: 8. This CDR3 is built from 16 residues. Per the germline V gene, CDR1 is LNHDA and CDR2 is SQIVND (reference sequence). CDR3 DNA: TGTGCCAGTAGTAAGTTCGGGACAGATTCTAATGAAAAACTGTTTTTT. This translates into CASSKFGTDSNEKLFF.

V gene TRBV27 combines with J gene TRBJ1-6, with TRBD1 identical over 7 bases. J was trimmed by 9 bases and V by 3 bases; bases with no gene match: 2. This CDR3 spans 13 amino acids. The V gene's germline CDR1 is MNHEY and CDR2 SMNVEV (reference sequence). CDR3 coding DNA: TGTGCCAGCAGTTTTAGACAGGGTTCACCCCTCCACTTT. Translating gives CASSFRQGSPLHF.

The chain couples TRBV5-4 to TRBJ2-7; 8 nucleotides match TRBD2. V lost 1 base and J lost 4; bases outside the gene matches: 7. The CDR3 has 15 amino acids. The germline V gene has CDR1 SGHNT and CDR2 YYREEE (reference sequence). CDR3 protein: CASSLPPGLDYEQYF. Written as DNA, the CDR3 is TGTGCCAGCAGCTTGCCCCCGGGACTAGATTACGAGCAGTACTTC.

The chain couples TRBV4-3 to TRBJ2-1; 9 nucleotides agree with TRBD2. The V gene end was trimmed by 4 bases and the J gene end by 7 bases; junction bases not matched to a gene: 14. Germline values: CDR1 LGHNA, CDR2 YSLEER. This CDR3 has 17 residues. The CDR3: CASSLLPGSGSPNEQFF. CDR3 bases: TGCGCCAGCAGCCTCCTCCCCGGTAGCGGGAGTCCTAATGAGCAGTTCTTC.

This chain uses TRBV19 with TRBJ1-5; a possible D gene is TRBD1 (5 bases). V dropped 6 bases and J dropped 7 bases, with 13 bases sitting between them. The CDR3 extends over 13 amino acids. Germline loops: CDR1 LNHDA, CDR2 SQIVND (reference sequence). This CDR3 reads CASRSTGVQPQHF. The CDR3 DNA reads TGTGCCAGTAGGTCCACGGGGGTCCAGCCCCAGCATTTT.

The chain has TRBV5-8 and TRBJ1-1; 7 nucleotides align to TRBD1. This CDR3 spans 14 amino acids. Per the germline V gene, CDR1 is SGHTS and CDR2 is YDEGEE. The ends lost 0 bases at V and 1 base at J; junction bases unmatched: 0. CDR3 nucleotide sequence: TGTGCCAGCAGCTTGGGGGACAGGAACACTGAAGCTTTCTTT. Translated, it gives CASSLGDRNTEAFF.

This rearrangement joins TRBV7-2 to TRBJ2-1; 11 bases are a match to TRBD2. V was pared by 1 base and J by 10 bases, with 6 bases of the junction left unmatched. This CDR3 spans 15 amino acids. Germline V gives CDR1 SGHTA, CDR2 FQGNSA. The CDR3 DNA is TGTGCCAGCAGCTTAGGCCTAGCGGGAGGATCCGAGCAGTTCTTC. This translates into CASSLGLAGGSEQFF.

The chain recombines TRBV28 with TRBJ2-7, with D unclear. V was shortened by 7 bases and J by 0 bases, with 16 bases between the two germline ends. The CDR3 runs to 15 residues. The germline V gene has CDR1 MDHEN and CDR2 SYDVKM. The CDR3 here is CASTTRRGSSYEQYF. DNA for the CDR3: TGTGCCAGCACCACGAGGCGCGGAAGCTCCTACGAGCAGTACTTC.

The table lists this clone with a count of one. V is TRBV29-1 and J is TRBJ2-7; 7 bases are a match to TRBD1. V gave up 7 bases and J gave up 6 bases; unmatched junction bases: 6. CDR3 length equals 11 residues. CDR1 is SQVTM and CDR2 is ANQGSEA in the germline V gene. Here the CDR3 DNA reads TGCAGCGCCATGACAGGGTCCGAGCAGTACTTC. Its protein is CSAMTGSEQYF.

The J gene is TRBJ2-3, the V gene TRBV6-5, with no clear D. The CDR3 runs to 13 residues. Germline values: CDR1 MNHEY, CDR2 SVGAGI. Trimming shortened V by 7 bases and J by 2 bases, and 10 bases separated the two germline ends. Here the CDR3 reads CASISYLTDTQYF. The CDR3 DNA reads TGTGCCAGCATTAGCTACCTCACAGATACGCAGTATTTT.

This chain joins TRBV19 and TRBJ1-5, with TRBD1 identical over 10 bases. V was pared by 3 bases and J by 0 bases, with 5 bases of the junction left unmatched. The CDR3 runs to 17 residues. Looked up from germline, CDR1 is LNHDA and CDR2 is SQIVND (reference sequence). This CDR3 reads CASSMGTGALSNQPQHF. For the CDR3, the DNA is TGTGCCAGTAGTATGGGGACAGGGGCTCTTAGCAATCAGCCCCAGCATTTT.

This rearrangement joins TRBV7-8 to TRBJ2-5; 11 bases fit TRBD2. CDR1 is SGHVS, CDR2 FQNEAQ, per germline. V gave up 5 bases and J gave up 5 bases; unmatched junction bases: 4. The CDR3 contains 14 residues. DNA of the CDR3: TGTGCCAGCAGCCCTAGCGGGAGGTATGAGACCCAGTACTTC. This codes for CASSPSGRYETQYF. Supplemented by reference TRBV7-8 and TRBJ2-5, the full variable domain reads GAGVSQSPRYKVAKRGQDVALRCDPISGHVSLFWYQQALGQGPEFLTYFQNEAQLDKSGLPSDRFFAERPEGSVSTLKIQRTQQEDSAVYLCASSPSGRYETQYFGPGTRLLVL.

The V and J genes are TRBV6-2 or TRBV6-3 and TRBJ2-5; 12 bases fit TRBD2. Germline assignment: CDR1 MNHEY and CDR2 SVGEGT. The CDR3 length is 14 residues. J lost 4 bases, V lost 5 bases, and 2 bases had no gene match. DNA for the CDR3: TGTGCCAGCAGTGAGACTAGCGGGAGAGAGACCCAGTACTTC. Protein product: CASSETSGRETQYF.